This TCR beta chain emerged from a study of human T cells and chemical hapten exposure (dated by TCRdb to the early 2020s). For the study in its entirety: For sensitization, 2% DPC in acetone was applied to a roughly 2 cm by roughly 2 cm area of upper inner arm skin. Weekly therapeutic DPC doses were additionally applied to the scalp of patients throughout the approximately 25-week study period. Patch testing was performed on the upper back with Finn chambers containing 0.01% DPC, and the patch tests were scored after 6 days according to International Contact Dermatitis Research Group standards. Alopecia areata with under or over 50% scalp involvement, alopecia totalis and alopecia universalis were represented in the patient cohort, which was mostly female. Libraries were combined into a pool for sequencing, and differences in TCR yield between samples came mainly from small differences in library volumes within the pool. This study followed changes in the peripheral blood TCR repertoire in vivo during primary and secondary sensitization of alopecia patients to the hapten diphenylcyclopropenone (DPC). Patient blood was sampled pre-sensitization (week 0) and at 2, 6 and about 24 weeks after DPC sensitization. For TCR sequencing, blood came from some 31 alopecia patients at anywhere from one to four time points (pre-sensitization, 2, 6 and 24 weeks). The study at large found these results: A positive correlation was found between the number of PT1 expanded TCRs and patch test score, with significance reached at thresholds 8, 16 and 32 but not 4. Significantly more large CDR3 similarity clusters were formed by expanded TCRs than by pre-sensitization or healthy control sets, consistent with antigen-driven responses. The number of TCRs above 1 in 1000 frequency did not change with DPC sensitization; there was no evidence of global repertoire structure alterations. Repeated subsampling changed both the strength of the expansion versus patch-test correlation and the threshold at which that correlation became significant. Because all patients had alopecia, a presumed autoimmune disease, the immune response of the patients might differ from that of healthy individuals.

The time point label of this sample denotes: pre-sensitization, week 0. The treatment or condition label corresponds to: therapeutic diphenylcyclopropenone sensitization with weekly scalp DPC. At each patch-test visit, blood was drawn before the patch test was applied. To be eligible, patients had to be aged 18 to 70, diagnosed with alopecia and judged suitable for DPC therapy, while pregnant patients were excluded. Total RNA was extracted from unfractionated whole blood collected in Tempus Blood RNA tubes. Concerning this clonotype itself: The antigen it binds to is not known. No per-base quality is available; no much larger clone lies one base away.

The library was prepared using RACE. Sequencing instrument: NextSeq 500. During library preparation, unique molecular identifiers were attached to individual cDNA molecules so that TCRs could be counted quantitatively and reproducibly. Both TCR alpha and TCR beta chains were sequenced from each blood RNA sample. As for the original processing: A median of around 100,000 TCRs per sample was observed, with a range of 23,224 to 690,600. The Decombinator software suite was used to annotate V, J and CDR3 in the TCR reads. Every sample was subsampled to the same number of TCRs (28,000) for the PS versus PT1 abundance plots. Expanded TCRs were defined as absent before sensitization and observed at least eight times at the 2-week time point. In-frame beta chains were kept once TCRdb had trimmed the public reads at Q25 with fastp and called clones with MiXCR. Rows are unified per CDR3 protein, each entry keeping the most common DNA and genes. It is TCRdb's table, rather than the study itself, that gives the V and J calls and clone size. In all, the sample holds 45,000 to 60,000 distinct CDR3 sequences, and 9.4% of those were seen once. The top ten clones comprise around 14% of the sample.

The sample consisted of whole blood, taken in connection with sensitization to the hapten diphenylcyclopropenone (DPC). The origin of this receptor is a woman aged 40 to 49 with alopecia areata. Some clones in this sample may be carry-over from other donors' samples.

The base sequence is TGTGCCAGCAGCTCGGGCCGATATACGCAGTATTTT. This codes for CASSSGRYTQYF. The chain couples TRBV11-2 to TRBJ2-3, with the D gene not confidently named. CDR3 length: 12 amino acids, cysteine to phenylalanine. CDR3 DNA is the only sequence kept; it has 36 bases, read in frame from the first base. A distance of 9 bases separates the germline ends of V and J, which lose 4 bases and 7 bases respectively. CDR1 and CDR2 are drawn from the germline V gene: SGHAT, FQNNGV.